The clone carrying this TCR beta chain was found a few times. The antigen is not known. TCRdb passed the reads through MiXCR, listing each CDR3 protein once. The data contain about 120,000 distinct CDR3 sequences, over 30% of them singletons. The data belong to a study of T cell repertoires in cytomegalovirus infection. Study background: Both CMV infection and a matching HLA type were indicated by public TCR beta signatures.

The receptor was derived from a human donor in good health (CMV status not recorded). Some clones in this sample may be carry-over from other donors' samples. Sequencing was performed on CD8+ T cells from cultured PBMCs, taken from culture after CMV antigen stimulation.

The CDR3 nucleotides read TGTGCCAGCAGTTTTACCGCGAACACCGGGGAGCTGTTTTTT. This sequence encodes CASSFTANTGELFF. The chain recombines TRBV6-2 or TRBV6-3 with TRBJ2-2, with unresolved D. V lost 4 bases and J 0 bases, leaving 6 bases between the germline ends. Germline V gene sequence: CDR1 MNHEY, CDR2 SVGEGT. CDR3 length: 14 residues.